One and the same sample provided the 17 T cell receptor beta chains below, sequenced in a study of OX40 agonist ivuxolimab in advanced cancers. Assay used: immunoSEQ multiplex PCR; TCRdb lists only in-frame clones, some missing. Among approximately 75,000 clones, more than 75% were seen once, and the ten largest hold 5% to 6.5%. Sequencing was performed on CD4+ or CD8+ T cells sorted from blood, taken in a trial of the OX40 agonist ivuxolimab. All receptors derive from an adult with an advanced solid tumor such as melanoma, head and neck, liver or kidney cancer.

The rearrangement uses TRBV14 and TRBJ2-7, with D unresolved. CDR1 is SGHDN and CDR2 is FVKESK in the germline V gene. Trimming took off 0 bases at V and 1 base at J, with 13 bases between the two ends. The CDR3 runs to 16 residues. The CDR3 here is CASSQDRSTQSYEQYF. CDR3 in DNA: TGTGCCAGCAGCCAAGACCGGAGTACTCAATCCTACGAGCAGTACTTC.

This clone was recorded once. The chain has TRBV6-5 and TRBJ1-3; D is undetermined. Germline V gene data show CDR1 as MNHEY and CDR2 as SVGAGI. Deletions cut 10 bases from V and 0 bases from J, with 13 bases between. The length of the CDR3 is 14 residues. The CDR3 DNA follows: TGTGCCACGCGAGACACCTTCTCTGGAAACACCATATATTTT. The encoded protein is CATRDTFSGNTIYF.

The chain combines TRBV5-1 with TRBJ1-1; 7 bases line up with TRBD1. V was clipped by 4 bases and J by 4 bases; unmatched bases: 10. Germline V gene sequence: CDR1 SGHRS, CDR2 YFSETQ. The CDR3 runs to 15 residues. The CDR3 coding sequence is TGCGCCAGCAGCCAGATCTCGACAGGGAGCACTGAAGCTTTCTTT. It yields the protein CASSQISTGSTEAFF. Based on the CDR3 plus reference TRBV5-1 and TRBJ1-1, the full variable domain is KAGVTQTPRYLIKTRGQQVTLSCSPISGHRSVSWYQQTPGQGLQFLFEYFSETQRNKGNFPGRFSGRQFSNSRSEMNVSTLELGDSALYLCASSQISTGSTEAFFGQGTRLTVV.

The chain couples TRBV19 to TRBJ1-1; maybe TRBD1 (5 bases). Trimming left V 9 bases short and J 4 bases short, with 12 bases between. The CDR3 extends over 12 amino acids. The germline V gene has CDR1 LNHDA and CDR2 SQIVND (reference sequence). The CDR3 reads CASRDRITEAFF. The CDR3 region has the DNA TGTGCCAGCCGGGACCGTATCACTGAAGCTTTCTTT.

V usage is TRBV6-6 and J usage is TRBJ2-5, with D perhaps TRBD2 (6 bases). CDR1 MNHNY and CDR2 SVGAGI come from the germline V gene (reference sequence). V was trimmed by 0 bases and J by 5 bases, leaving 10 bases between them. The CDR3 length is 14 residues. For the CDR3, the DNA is TGTGCCAGCAGTTACTCGGAGGGGAGGGAGACCCAGTACTTC. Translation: CASSYSEGRETQYF.

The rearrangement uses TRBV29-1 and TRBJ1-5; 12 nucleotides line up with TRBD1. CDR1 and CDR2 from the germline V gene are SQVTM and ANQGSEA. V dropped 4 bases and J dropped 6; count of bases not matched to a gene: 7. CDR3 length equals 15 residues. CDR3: CSVVFGTGGGQPQHF. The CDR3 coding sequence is TGCAGCGTTGTTTTCGGGACAGGGGGCGGTCAGCCCCAGCATTTT.

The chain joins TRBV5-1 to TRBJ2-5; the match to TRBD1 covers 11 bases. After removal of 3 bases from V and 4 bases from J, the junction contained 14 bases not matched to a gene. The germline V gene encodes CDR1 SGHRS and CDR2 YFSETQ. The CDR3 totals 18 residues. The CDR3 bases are TGCGCCAGCAGCTCTTTGGGGACAGGGGGTTTATCAAGAGAGACCCAGTACTTC. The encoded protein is CASSSLGTGGLSRETQYF.

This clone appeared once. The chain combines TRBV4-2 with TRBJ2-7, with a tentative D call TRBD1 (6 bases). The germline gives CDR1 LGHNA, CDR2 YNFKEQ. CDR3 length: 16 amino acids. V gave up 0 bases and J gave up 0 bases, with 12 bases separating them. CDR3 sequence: CASSQDLNRASYEQYF. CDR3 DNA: TGTGCCAGCAGCCAAGATCTGAACAGGGCCTCCTACGAGCAGTACTTC.

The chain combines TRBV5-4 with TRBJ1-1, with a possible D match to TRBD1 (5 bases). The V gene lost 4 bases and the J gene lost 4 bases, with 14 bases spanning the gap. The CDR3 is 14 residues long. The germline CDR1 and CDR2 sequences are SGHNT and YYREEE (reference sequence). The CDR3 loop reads CASSRQGFSTEAFF. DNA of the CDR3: TGTGCCAGCAGCCGGCAGGGCTTCTCCACTGAAGCTTTCTTT.

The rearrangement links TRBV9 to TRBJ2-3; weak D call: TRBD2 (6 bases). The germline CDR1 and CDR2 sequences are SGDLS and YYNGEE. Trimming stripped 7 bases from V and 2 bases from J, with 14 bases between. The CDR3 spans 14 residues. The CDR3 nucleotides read TGTGCCAGCCAAGCGGGCACGTACACAGATACGCAGTATTTT. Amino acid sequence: CASQAGTYTDTQYF.

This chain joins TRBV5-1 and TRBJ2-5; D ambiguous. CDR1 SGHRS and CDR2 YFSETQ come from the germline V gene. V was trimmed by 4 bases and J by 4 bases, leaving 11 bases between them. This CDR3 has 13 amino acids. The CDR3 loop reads CASSAGNSETQYF. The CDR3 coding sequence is TGCGCCAGCAGCGCCGGAAATTCAGAGACCCAGTACTTC. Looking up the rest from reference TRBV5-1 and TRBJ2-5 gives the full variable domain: KAGVTQTPRYLIKTRGQQVTLSCSPISGHRSVSWYQQTPGQGLQFLFEYFSETQRNKGNFPGRFSGRQFSNSRSEMNVSTLELGDSALYLCASSAGNSETQYFGPGTRLLVL.

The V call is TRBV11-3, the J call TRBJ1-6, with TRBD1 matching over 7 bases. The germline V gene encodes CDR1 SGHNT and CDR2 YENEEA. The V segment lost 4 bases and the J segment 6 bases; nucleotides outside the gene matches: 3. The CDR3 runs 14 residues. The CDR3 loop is CASSSQGSNSPLHF. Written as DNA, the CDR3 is TGTGCCAGCAGCTCACAGGGGAGTAATTCACCCCTCCACTTT.

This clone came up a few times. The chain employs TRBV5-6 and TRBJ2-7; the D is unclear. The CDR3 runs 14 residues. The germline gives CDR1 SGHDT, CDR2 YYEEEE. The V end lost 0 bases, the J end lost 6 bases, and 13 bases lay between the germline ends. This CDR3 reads CASSLVDSSGEQYF. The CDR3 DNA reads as TGTGCCAGCAGCTTGGTCGACTCCTCCGGCGAGCAGTACTTC.

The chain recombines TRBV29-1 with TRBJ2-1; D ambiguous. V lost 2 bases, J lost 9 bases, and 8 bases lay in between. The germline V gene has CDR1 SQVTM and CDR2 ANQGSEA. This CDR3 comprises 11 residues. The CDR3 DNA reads TGCAGCGTTGAATTATGGGTTGAGCAGTTCTTC. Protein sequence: CSVELWVEQFF.

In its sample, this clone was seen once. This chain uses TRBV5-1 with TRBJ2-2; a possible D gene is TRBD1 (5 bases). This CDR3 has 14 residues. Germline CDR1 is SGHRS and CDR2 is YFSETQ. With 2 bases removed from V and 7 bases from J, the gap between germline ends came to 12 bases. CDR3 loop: CASSFAGSIGELFF. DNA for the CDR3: TGCGCCAGCAGCTTTGCAGGGTCGATCGGGGAGCTGTTTTTT.

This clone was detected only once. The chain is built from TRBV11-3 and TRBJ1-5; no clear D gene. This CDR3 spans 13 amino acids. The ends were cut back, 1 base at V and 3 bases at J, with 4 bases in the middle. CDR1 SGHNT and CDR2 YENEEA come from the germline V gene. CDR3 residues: CASSLAPNQPQHF. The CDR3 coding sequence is TGTGCCAGCAGCTTAGCCCCCAATCAGCCCCAGCATTTT. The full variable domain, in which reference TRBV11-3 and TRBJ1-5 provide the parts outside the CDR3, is EAGVVQSPRYKIIEKKQPVAFWCNPISGHNTLYWYLQNLGQGPELLIRYENEEAVDDSQLPKDRFSAERLKGVDSTLKIQPAELGDSAVYLCASSLAPNQPQHFGDGTRLSIL.

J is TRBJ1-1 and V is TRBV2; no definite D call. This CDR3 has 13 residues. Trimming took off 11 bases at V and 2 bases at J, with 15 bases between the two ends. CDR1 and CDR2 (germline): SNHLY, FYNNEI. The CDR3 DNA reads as TGTGCCGACGGCCGGACGGTTAACACTGAAGCTTTCTTT. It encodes CADGRTVNTEAFF.